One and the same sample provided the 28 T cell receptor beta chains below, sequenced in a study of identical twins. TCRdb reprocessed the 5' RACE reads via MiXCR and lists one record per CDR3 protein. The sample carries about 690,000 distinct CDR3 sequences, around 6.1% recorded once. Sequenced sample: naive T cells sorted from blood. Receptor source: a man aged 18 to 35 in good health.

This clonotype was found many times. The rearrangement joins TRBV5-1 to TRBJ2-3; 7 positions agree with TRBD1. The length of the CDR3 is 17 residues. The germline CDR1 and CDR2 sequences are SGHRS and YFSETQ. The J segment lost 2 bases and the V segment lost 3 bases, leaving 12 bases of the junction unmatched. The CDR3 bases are TGCGCCAGCAGCTCTAACCCGGGACAGCAATTCACAGATACGCAGTATTTT. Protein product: CASSSNPGQQFTDTQYF.

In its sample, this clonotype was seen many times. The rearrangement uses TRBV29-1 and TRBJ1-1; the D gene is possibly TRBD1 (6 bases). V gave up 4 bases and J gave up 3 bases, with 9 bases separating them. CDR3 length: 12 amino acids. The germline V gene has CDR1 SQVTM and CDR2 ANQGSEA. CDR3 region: CSVARGDTEAFF. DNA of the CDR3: TGCAGCGTTGCCAGGGGAGACACTGAAGCTTTCTTT. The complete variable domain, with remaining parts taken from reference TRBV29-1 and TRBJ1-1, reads SAVISQKPSRDICQRGTSLTIQCQVDSQVTMMFWYRQQPGQSLTLIATANQGSEATYESGFVIDKFPISRPNLTFSTLTVSNMSPEDSSIYLCSVARGDTEAFFGQGTRLTVV.

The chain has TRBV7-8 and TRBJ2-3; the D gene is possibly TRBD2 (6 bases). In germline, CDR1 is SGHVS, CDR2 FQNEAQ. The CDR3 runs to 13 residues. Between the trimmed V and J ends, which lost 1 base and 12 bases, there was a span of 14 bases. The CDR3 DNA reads TGTGCCAGCAGCTTAGGTAGTGGGAGGCCCCAGTATTTT. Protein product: CASSLGSGRPQYF.

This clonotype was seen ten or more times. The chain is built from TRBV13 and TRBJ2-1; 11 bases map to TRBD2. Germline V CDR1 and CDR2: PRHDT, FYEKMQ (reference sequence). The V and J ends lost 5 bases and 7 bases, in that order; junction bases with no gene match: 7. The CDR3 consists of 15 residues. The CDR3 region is CASSSGTSGLNEQFF. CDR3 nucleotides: TGTGCCAGCAGCAGCGGGACTAGCGGTCTGAATGAGCAGTTCTTC.

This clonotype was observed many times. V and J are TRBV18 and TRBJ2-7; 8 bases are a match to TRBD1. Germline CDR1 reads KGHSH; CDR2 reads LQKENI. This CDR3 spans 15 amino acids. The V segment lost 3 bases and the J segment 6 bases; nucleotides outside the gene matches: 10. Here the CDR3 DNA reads TGTGCCAGCTCACCCCCGACAGGGGATAGGGTCGAGCAGTACTTC. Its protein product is CASSPPTGDRVEQYF.

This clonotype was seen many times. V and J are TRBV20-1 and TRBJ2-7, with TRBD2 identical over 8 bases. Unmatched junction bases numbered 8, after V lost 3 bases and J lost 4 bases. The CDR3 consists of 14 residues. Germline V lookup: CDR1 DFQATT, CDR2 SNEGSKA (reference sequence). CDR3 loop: CSARGLVNEYEQYV. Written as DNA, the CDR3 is TGCAGTGCTAGGGGACTAGTCAATGAGTACGAGCAGTACGTC.

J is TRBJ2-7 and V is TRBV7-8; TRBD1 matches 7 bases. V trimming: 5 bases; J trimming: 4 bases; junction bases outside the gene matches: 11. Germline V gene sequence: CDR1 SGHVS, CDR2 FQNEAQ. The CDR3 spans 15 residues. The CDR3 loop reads CASSQSTGSGYEQYV. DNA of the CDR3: TGTGCCAGCAGCCAATCGACAGGGTCGGGTTACGAGCAGTACGTC.

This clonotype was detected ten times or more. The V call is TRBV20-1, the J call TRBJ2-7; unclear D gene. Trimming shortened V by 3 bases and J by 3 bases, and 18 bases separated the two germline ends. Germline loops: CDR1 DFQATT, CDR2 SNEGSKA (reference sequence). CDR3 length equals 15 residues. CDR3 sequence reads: CSASRMGVANYEQYF. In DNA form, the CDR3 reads TGCAGTGCTAGTCGGATGGGCGTAGCAAACTACGAGCAGTACTTC.

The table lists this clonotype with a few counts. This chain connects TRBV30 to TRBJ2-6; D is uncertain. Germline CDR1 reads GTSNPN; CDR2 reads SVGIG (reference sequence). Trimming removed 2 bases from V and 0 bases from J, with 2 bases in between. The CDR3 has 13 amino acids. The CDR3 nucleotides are TGTGCCTGGAGTCACTCTGGGGCCAACGTCCTGACTTTC. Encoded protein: CAWSHSGANVLTF.

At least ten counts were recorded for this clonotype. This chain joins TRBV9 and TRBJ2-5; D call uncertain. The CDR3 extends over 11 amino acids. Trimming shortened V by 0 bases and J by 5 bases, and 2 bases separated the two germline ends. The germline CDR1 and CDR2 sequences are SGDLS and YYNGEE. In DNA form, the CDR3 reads TGTGCCAGCAGCGTAGCGGAGACCCAGTACTTC. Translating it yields CASSVAETQYF.

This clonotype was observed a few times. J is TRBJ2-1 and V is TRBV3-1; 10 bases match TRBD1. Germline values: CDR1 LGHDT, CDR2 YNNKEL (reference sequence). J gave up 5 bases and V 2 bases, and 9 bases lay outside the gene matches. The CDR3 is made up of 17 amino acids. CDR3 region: CASSQRPRDRGHNEQFF. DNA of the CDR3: TGTGCCAGCAGCCAAAGGCCTAGGGACAGGGGTCACAATGAGCAGTTCTTC.

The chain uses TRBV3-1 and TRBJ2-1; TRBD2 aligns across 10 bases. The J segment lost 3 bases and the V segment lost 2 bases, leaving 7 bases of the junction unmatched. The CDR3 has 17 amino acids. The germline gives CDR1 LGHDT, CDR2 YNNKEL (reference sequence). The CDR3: CASSQYGLAELYNEQFF. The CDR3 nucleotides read TGTGCCAGCAGCCAATATGGACTAGCGGAACTCTACAATGAGCAGTTCTTC.

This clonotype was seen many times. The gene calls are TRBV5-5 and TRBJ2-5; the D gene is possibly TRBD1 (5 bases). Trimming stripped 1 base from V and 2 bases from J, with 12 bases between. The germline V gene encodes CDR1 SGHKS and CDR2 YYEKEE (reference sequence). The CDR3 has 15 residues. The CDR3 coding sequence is TGTGCCAGCAGCTTGACTCTGGGGCCACAAGAGACCCAGTACTTC. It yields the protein CASSLTLGPQETQYF.

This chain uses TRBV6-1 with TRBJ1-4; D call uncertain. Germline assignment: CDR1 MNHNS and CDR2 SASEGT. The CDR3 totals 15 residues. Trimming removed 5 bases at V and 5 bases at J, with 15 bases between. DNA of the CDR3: TGTGCCAGCAGTCCCAATGATGGCCGGAATGAAAAACTGTTTTTT. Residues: CASSPNDGRNEKLFF.

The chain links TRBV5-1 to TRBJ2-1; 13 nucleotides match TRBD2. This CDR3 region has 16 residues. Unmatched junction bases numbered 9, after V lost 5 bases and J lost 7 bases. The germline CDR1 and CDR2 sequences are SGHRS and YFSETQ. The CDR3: CASRDGPGLAGNEQFF. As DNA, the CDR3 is TGCGCCAGCAGAGACGGACCGGGACTAGCGGGAAATGAGCAGTTCTTC.

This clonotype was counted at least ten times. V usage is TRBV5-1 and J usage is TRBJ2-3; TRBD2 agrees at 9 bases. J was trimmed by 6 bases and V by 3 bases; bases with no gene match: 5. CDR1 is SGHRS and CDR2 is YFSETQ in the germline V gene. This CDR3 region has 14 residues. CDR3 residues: CASSSLSGSDTQYF. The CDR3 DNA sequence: TGCGCCAGCAGCTCCCTTAGCGGGAGCGATACGCAGTATTTT.

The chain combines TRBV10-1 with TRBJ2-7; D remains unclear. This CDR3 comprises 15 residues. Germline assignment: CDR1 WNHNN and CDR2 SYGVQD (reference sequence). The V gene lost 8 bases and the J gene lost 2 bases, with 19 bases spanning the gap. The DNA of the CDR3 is TGCGCCAGCGCAGAGAACTTCTCCCGTGCCTACGAGCAGTACGTC. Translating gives CASAENFSRAYEQYV.

CDR3 sequence reads: CASRRTSGSDSYNEQFF. Here the CDR3 DNA reads TGTGCCAGCAGGAGGACTAGCGGGAGTGATTCCTACAATGAGCAGTTCTTC. The chain recombines TRBV7-2 with TRBJ2-1; 13 nucleotides agree with TRBD2. The CDR3 spans 17 residues. Germline V CDR1 and CDR2: SGHTA, FQGNSA. The V gene end was trimmed by 6 bases and the J gene end by 1 base; junction bases not matched to a gene: 6.

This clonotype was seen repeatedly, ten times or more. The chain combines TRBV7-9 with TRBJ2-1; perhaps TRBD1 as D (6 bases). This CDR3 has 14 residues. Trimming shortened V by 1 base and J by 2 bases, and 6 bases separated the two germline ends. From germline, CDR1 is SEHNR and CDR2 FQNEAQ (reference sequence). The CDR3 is CASSLGQAYNEQFF. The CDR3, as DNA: TGTGCCAGCAGCTTAGGACAGGCCTACAATGAGCAGTTCTTC. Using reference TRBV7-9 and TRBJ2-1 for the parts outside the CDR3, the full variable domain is DTGVSQNPRHKITKRGQNVTFRCDPISEHNRLYWYRQTLGQGPEFLTYFQNEAQLEKSRLLSDRFSAERPKGSFSTLEIQRTEQGDSAMYLCASSLGQAYNEQFFGPGTRLTVL.

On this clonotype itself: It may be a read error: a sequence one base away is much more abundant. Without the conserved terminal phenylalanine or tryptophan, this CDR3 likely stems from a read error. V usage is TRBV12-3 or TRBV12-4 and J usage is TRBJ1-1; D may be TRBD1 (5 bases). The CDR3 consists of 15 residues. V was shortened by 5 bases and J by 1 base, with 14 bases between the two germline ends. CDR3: CASSPGDRPNTEAFC. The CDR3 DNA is TGTGCCAGCAGTCCGGGGGACCGACCGAACACTGAAGCTTTCTGT.

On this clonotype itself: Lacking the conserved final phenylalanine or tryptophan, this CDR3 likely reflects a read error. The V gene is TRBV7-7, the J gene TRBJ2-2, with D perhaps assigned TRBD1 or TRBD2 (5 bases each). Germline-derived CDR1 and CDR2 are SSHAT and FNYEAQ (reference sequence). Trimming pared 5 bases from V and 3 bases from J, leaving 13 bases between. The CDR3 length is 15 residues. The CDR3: CASSPYRGDTGELFI. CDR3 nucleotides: TGTGCCAGCAGCCCCTACCGGGGCGACACCGGGGAGCTGTTTATT.

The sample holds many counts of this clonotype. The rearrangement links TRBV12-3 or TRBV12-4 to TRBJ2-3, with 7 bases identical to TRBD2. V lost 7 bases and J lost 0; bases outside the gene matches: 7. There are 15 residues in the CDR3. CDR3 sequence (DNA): TGTGCCAGCAAGCTAGCGGTTGATAGCACAGATACGCAGTATTTT. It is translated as CASKLAVDSTDTQYF.

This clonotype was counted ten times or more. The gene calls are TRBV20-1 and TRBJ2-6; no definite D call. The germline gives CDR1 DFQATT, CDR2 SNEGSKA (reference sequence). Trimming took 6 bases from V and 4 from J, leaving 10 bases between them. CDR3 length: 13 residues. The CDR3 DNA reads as TGCAGTGCAAGGTCTCCGGGGGCCAACGTCCTGACTTTC. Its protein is CSARSPGANVLTF.

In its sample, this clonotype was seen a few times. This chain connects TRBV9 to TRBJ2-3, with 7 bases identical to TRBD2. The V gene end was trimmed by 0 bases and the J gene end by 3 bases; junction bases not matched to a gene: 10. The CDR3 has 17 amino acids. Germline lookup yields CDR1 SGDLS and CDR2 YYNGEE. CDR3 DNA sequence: TGTGCCAGCAGCGTAGGATCCAGCGCGGGAGTTACAGATACGCAGTATTTT. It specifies CASSVGSSAGVTDTQYF.

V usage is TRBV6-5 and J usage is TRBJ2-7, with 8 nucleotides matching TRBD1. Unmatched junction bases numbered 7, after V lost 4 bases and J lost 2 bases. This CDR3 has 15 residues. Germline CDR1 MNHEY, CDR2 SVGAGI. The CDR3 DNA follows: TGTGCCAGCAGTTCTAGGACAGGGACCACCTACGAGCAGTACTTC. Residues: CASSSRTGTTYEQYF.

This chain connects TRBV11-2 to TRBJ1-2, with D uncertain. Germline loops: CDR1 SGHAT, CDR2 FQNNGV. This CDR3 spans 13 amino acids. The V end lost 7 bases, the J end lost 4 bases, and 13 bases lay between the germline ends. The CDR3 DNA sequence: TGTGCCAGCACCCCGGACCGATCCTATGGCTACACCTTC. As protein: CASTPDRSYGYTF.

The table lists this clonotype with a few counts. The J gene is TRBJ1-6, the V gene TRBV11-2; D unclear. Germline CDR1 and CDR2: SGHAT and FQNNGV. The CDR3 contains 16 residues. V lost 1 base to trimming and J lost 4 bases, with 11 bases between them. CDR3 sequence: CASSLAGRPYNSPLHF. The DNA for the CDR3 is TGTGCCAGCAGCTTAGCGGGCAGGCCGTATAATTCACCCCTCCACTTT.

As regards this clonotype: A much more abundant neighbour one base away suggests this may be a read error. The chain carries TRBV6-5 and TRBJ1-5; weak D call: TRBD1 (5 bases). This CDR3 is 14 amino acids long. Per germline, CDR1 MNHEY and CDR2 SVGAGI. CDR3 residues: CAGSYSGDPQPQHF. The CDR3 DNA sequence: TGTGCCGGCAGTTACTCGGGGGATCCTCAGCCCCAGCATTTT.